Sequencing of this TCR beta chain was carried out in a study of cytotoxic CD8 clonotypes in ibrutinib-treated CLL listed by TCRdb under 2021. Notes on the research overall: The cohort included about 15 treatment-naive and approximately twelve relapsed/refractory patients; 17 were IGHV unmutated. Responses were partial in 24 patients and complete in 2; after median about 68 months follow-up, some 14 stayed in remission and about twelve progressed. Response samples were obtained after a median of around 11 months of treatment, with a range of about 6 to 36 months. On average, each sample had about 260,000 productive templates and 94,082 productive rearrangements. Of the 90 or so participants in the trial, 25 to 30 had longitudinal samples available. Cryopreserved peripheral blood mononuclear cells were collected at three points: before therapy, at response, and at either sustained remission or disease progression. All remission and progressive disease samples were collected while patients were still receiving ibrutinib. Broader findings and caveats from the paper: Public clonotypes were rare and either shrank or stayed stable during treatment, and the rise in clonality at ibrutinib response reflected expansion of private clonotypes. Clonality rose at ibrutinib response, remained stable during sustained remission, and dropped back toward baseline at progression. Baseline clonality was found to be higher than that of age-matched healthy donors and was strongly correlated with circulating CD8+ T-cell counts. Sampling times were not matched between sustained-remission and progressing patients, and lymph node repertoires were not studied.

Regarding this clone: No antigen is known for it. No much larger clone exists at a distance of one base, and base qualities are not known.

Each clonotype received, on average, around 10x coverage in deep resolution sequencing performed on a MiSeq, where the target depth lay between 1 in 1 million and 1 in 200,000 T cells. The immunoSEQ hsTCRB Kit was used to generate the TCR beta libraries. On the study's bioinformatics: ImmunoSEQ Data Assistant and ImmunoSEQ Analyzer were used for data analysis, and V, D and J genes were assigned according to IMGT definitions. Clonality, with values ranging from 0 to 1, was calculated as one minus the normalized Shannon entropy of productive rearrangement frequencies. Only overrepresented clonotypes making up at least 0.05% of each patient's repertoire were included in the public clonotype analysis. Repertoires from more than ten age-matched healthy donors in immuneACCESS were used as clonality controls. The immuneACCESS repertoire file appears here via TCRdb, limited to in-frame rearrangements. These files lack a portion of the clones; in checked studies, under half of the deficit traces to unresolved V genes, and the cause of the others is not known. The DNA was the basis for D and trimming; V, J and clone size are from that table. The sample contains just over 200,000 clones, around 70% of them found a single time. Clones ranked in the top ten supply more than 4.5% of the sample.

The CDR1 and CDR2 encoded by the germline V gene are SGHTA and FQGTGA. The CDR3, cysteine through phenylalanine, is 15 amino acids long. Just CDR3 DNA is preserved here, 45 bases in frame from base 1. Trimmed from V: 8 bases; trimmed from J: 6 bases; junction bases lacking a gene match: 11. The sample's time point label, decoded: approximately 11 months on ibrutinib. For TCR beta library preparation, approximately 2 micrograms of genomic DNA were isolated from cryopreserved PBMCs. High-throughput TCR beta sequencing was performed on longitudinal blood samples from CLL patients receiving ibrutinib monotherapy. The patients were enrolled in a single-center, open-label phase 2 trial of ibrutinib monotherapy.

This clonotype was obtained from a human donor with chronic lymphocytic leukemia. The source material was PBMCs, sampled after 12 months of ibrutinib treatment. The rearranged chain carries TRBV7-3 and TRBJ2-2; TRBD2 aligns with 8 central bases. In nucleotides, the sequence is TGTGCCAGCCTGCGGGCGGGAGGTGTGGCCGGGGAGCTGTTTTTT. It codes for CASLRAGGVAGELFF.